What follows are 7 T cell receptor beta chains derived from one specimen sequenced in a study of vaccination and CD4 T cells after COVID-19. The Oncomine TCR Beta short-read assay was what sequenced the DNA obtained from cultured CD4+ T cells. TCRdb passed the PCR reads through MiXCR, listing each CDR3 protein once. The data hold a few thousand distinct CDR3 sequences, with 21% observed a single time. Treatment defined: approximately nine-day PBMC culture with coronavirus spike peptide pools or control peptides (ViraFEST assay). No antigen has been assigned to these receptors. Sequencing was performed on CD4+ T cells from blood, cultured in vitro. These receptor sequences come from a human donor who had recovered from COVID-19.

This clonotype is medium-sized (0.01 to 0.1%) within its sample. The genes are TRBV20-1 and TRBJ1-5; TRBD1 is a possible D gene (5 bases). Deletions cut 3 bases from V and 3 bases from J, with 9 bases between. The CDR3 has 13 residues. Germline CDR1 DFQATT, CDR2 SNEGSKA (reference sequence). The DNA for the CDR3 is TGCAGTGCTAGTCAGGGCCCCAATCAGCCCCAGCATTTT. Its translation is CSASQGPNQPQHF.

This chain connects TRBV20-1 to TRBJ1-1; no firm D call. V lost 5 bases and J 3 bases, leaving 19 bases between the germline ends. Germline V gives CDR1 DFQATT, CDR2 SNEGSKA (reference sequence). This CDR3 contains 15 residues. The CDR3 region has the DNA TGCAGTGCTCCCTCGCCCTCGGGGTCGGACACTGAAGCTTTCTTT. It is translated as CSAPSPSGSDTEAFF.

This chain joins TRBV11-1 and TRBJ2-7; TRBD1 agrees at 10 bases. The germline V gene has CDR1 SGHAT and CDR2 FQDESV (reference sequence). This CDR3 contains 16 residues. V shed 4 bases, J shed 3 bases, and the junction held 9 bases outside the gene matches. The CDR3: CASSSRGQGKDYEQYF. The CDR3 nucleotides are TGTGCCAGCAGCTCGAGGGGACAGGGGAAGGACTACGAGCAGTACTTC.

In this sample, this clonotype is medium-sized. The chain combines TRBV12-3 or TRBV12-4 with TRBJ2-7; 8 nucleotides match TRBD1. CDR3 size: 15 residues. The V segment lost 6 bases and the J segment 5 bases; nucleotides outside the gene matches: 12. CDR3 coding DNA: TGTGCCAGCAGCCTGGTTCTGGACAGGGACGACGAGCAGTACTTC. Translating gives CASSLVLDRDDEQYF.

This clonotype has more than one count but fewer than ten. The chain recombines TRBV2 with TRBJ1-6; no reliable D call. The CDR3 runs 13 residues. Trimming shortened V by 4 bases and J by 9 bases, and 10 bases separated the two germline ends. CDR1 is SNHLY and CDR2 is FYNNEI in the germline V gene. The chain's CDR3 is CASSGLGSSPLHF. The CDR3 bases are TGTGCCAGCAGTGGCCTGGGGAGTTCACCCCTCCACTTT.

This clonotype is medium-sized (0.01 to 0.1%). The V and J genes are TRBV7-9 and TRBJ2-7; D is unresolved. V was pared by 3 bases and J by 6 bases, with 9 bases between. Germline CDR1 SEHNR, CDR2 FQNEAQ (reference sequence). There are 12 residues in the CDR3. The CDR3 bases are TGTGCCAGCAGCTTTTCAGGATTCGAGCAGTACTTC. Protein: CASSFSGFEQYF.

This clonotype counts as medium-sized. The chain employs TRBV6-1 and TRBJ2-7; 10 nucleotides match TRBD1. V trimming: 6 bases; J trimming: 4 bases; junction bases outside the gene matches: 3. The CDR3 loop spans 13 amino acids. The germline V gene has CDR1 MNHNS and CDR2 SASEGT. CDR3 in DNA: TGTGCCAGCAGGGGGACAGGGGTTTACGAGCAGTACTTC. This sequence encodes CASRGTGVYEQYF.